This T cell receptor beta chain emerged from a study of blood T cell repertoires in COVID-19. Study-wide context: Specimens from acute and convalescent COVID-19 originated in the United States, Italy and Spain.

This clone was counted a few times. Here immunoSEQ multiplex PCR was the method, and the copy in TCRdb shows in-frame clones only, minus some. Of 170,000 or so clones detected, 70% to 85% appear once; the ten largest clones hold approximately 15%. The germline V gene encodes CDR1 SGHRS and CDR2 YFSETQ. V lost 1 base to trimming and J lost 9 bases; unmatched junction nucleotides: 6. The CDR3 loop spans 15 amino acids. Before being deemed recovered, Cohort 3 donors had two negative PCRs, clearance, or symptom resolution. The TCR comes from a woman aged 45-65 years who had recovered from COVID-19. J is TRBJ2-1 and V is TRBV5-1; 11 nucleotides line up with TRBD2. The sequenced sample was PBMCs or T cells enriched from blood (not recorded which). The CDR3 loop reads CASSLQGLAVTEQFF. For the CDR3, the DNA is TGCGCCAGCAGCTTGCAGGGACTAGCGGTGACTGAGCAGTTCTTC.